The next 5 T cell receptor beta chains were all read from a single sample in a study of T cell repertoires in cytomegalovirus infection. TCRdb re-called the reads with MiXCR, one entry per CDR3 protein. Of about 470,000 distinct CDR3 sequences in the sample, under 45% are singletons; the top ten hold about 39%. Antigen specificity for these receptors is unknown. The sequenced sample was cultured PBMCs, obtained from culture after CMV antigen stimulation. The receptors were sampled from a human donor in good health (CMV status not recorded). Some clones in this sample may be carry-over from other donors' samples.

This clonotype was counted a few times. The gene calls are TRBV7-2 and TRBJ1-2, with no clear D. The CDR3 has 14 amino acids. CDR1 is SGHTA and CDR2 is FQGNSA in the germline V gene. Deletions cut 1 base from V and 1 base from J, with 7 bases between. CDR3 residues: CASSLGGSNYGYTF. The DNA for the CDR3 is TGTGCCAGCAGCTTAGGTGGCAGTAACTATGGCTACACCTTC.

The V call is TRBV5-4, the J call TRBJ2-2; the D call may be TRBD1 or TRBD2 (5 bases each). The CDR3 consists of 16 residues. Germline V gives CDR1 SGHNT, CDR2 YYREEE (reference sequence). V was shortened by 4 bases and J by 1 base, with 14 bases between the two germline ends. CDR3 sequence (DNA): TGTGCCAGCAGCCCGGCCGGGACGGAGAACACCGGGGAGCTGTTTTTT. Amino acid sequence: CASSPAGTENTGELFF. Full variable domain (rest looked up from reference TRBV5-4 and TRBJ2-2): ETGVTQSPTHLIKTRGQQVTLRCSSQSGHNTVSWYQQALGQGPQFIFQYYREEENGRGNFPPRFSGLQFPNYSSELNVNALELDDSALYLCASSPAGTENTGELFFGEGSRLTVL.

This clonotype was counted between two and nine times. The chain has TRBV4-1 and TRBJ1-5; 9 bases are shared with TRBD1. In germline, CDR1 is MGHRA, CDR2 YSYEKL. The CDR3 sequence is 15 residues long. The ends lost 4 bases at V and 3 bases at J; junction bases unmatched: 4. CDR3 nucleotides: TGCGCCAGCAGCCCATGGACAGGGGACAATCAGCCCCAGCATTTT. Protein: CASSPWTGDNQPQHF.

The chain employs TRBV28 and TRBJ2-3, with a tentative D call TRBD1 (5 bases). CDR1 is MDHEN and CDR2 is SYDVKM in the germline V gene. This CDR3 spans 15 amino acids. Trimming took 4 bases from V and 4 from J, leaving 15 bases between them. CDR3 sequence (DNA): TGTGCCAGCAGTTCCCGACAGACCCTCGCAGATACGCAGTATTTT. Translated: CASSSRQTLADTQYF.

This clonotype was observed at least ten times. The V and J genes are TRBV7-8 and TRBJ2-1; 7 bases map to TRBD1. J was trimmed by 2 bases and V by 5 bases; bases with no gene match: 3. The CDR3 spans 14 residues. CDR1 and CDR2 from the germline V gene are SGHVS and FQNEAQ. This chain's CDR3 is CASSLTGPYNEQFF. The CDR3 nucleotides are TGTGCCAGCAGCCTGACAGGGCCCTACAATGAGCAGTTCTTC.